These 27 T cell receptor beta chains share one sample of origin, sequenced in a study of cytomegalovirus exposure and HLA in healthy donors (dated by TCRdb to the late 2010s). Libraries were prepared through the immunoSEQ multiplex PCR assay. Entries here come from immuneACCESS through TCRdb and include only in-frame sequences with V and J called. Some clones fail to appear in such tables; in the studies checked, an unresolved V gene covers under half of the shortfall, and the cause of the remainder is unknown. The sample table holds under 200,000 clones, of which 80% to 90% were seen once. The ten biggest clones cover 1.2% of the sample. The sample consisted of PBMCs. Every receptor here comes from a woman aged 30 to 39 in good health and CMV-seronegative.

The CDR3 here is CASTPRTSGVTYNEQFF. The CDR3 bases are TGTGCCAGCACCCCCCGAACTAGCGGGGTCACCTACAATGAGCAGTTCTTC. This rearrangement joins TRBV28 to TRBJ2-1, with 10 bases fitting TRBD2. Looked up from germline, CDR1 is MDHEN and CDR2 is SYDVKM. Unmatched junction bases numbered 11, after V lost 7 bases and J lost 2 bases. CDR3 length: 17 amino acids.

The CDR3 nucleotides are TGCGCCAGCAGCTTGGAGTTCGGGAGGGCTAACAATGAGCAGTTCTTC. Translation gives CASSLEFGRANNEQFF. The genes are TRBV5-1 and TRBJ2-1; TRBD2 agrees at 8 bases. The J segment lost 5 bases and the V segment lost 0 bases, leaving 7 bases of the junction unmatched. CDR3 length: 16 amino acids. Per the germline V gene, CDR1 is SGHRS and CDR2 is YFSETQ.

This chain links TRBV5-1 with TRBJ2-7, with 10 bases aligning to TRBD2. The J segment lost 3 bases and the V segment lost 1 base, leaving 4 bases of the junction unmatched. CDR1 and CDR2 from the germline V gene are SGHRS and YFSETQ. This CDR3 has 15 residues. The chain's CDR3 is CASSLSSGRVYEQYF. The DNA of the CDR3 is TGCGCCAGCAGCTTGTCCAGCGGGAGGGTCTACGAGCAGTACTTC.

This chain uses TRBV30 with TRBJ2-7; 7 bases map to TRBD1. The V gene end was trimmed by 2 bases and the J gene end by 6 bases; junction bases not matched to a gene: 4. The CDR3 is 12 amino acids. Germline V gene lookup returns CDR1 GTSNPN and CDR2 SVGIG (reference sequence). The CDR3 coding sequence is TGTGCCTGGAGTTACAGGGGCTCCGAGCAGTACTTC. This sequence encodes CAWSYRGSEQYF.

This rearrangement joins TRBV5-1 to TRBJ1-6, with D possibly matching TRBD1 (6 bases). This CDR3 has 16 amino acids. With 3 bases removed from V and 1 base from J, the gap between germline ends came to 11 bases. Germline V lookup: CDR1 SGHRS, CDR2 YFSETQ. The CDR3 is CASSSGGASYNSPLHF. In DNA form, the CDR3 reads TGCGCCAGCAGCTCCGGGGGGGCGTCCTATAATTCACCCCTCCACTTT.

The V and J genes are TRBV6-5 and TRBJ2-3; 10 nucleotides agree with TRBD1. CDR1 and CDR2 (germline): MNHEY, SVGAGI. The J segment lost 4 bases and the V segment lost 5 bases, leaving 3 bases of the junction unmatched. This CDR3 has 14 amino acids. Here the CDR3 reads CASSPGQGSDTQYF. CDR3 in DNA: TGTGCCAGCAGTCCGGGACAGGGGTCAGATACGCAGTATTTT.

The rearrangement links TRBV4-1 to TRBJ1-5, with D tentatively TRBD1 (6 bases). The CDR3 runs 21 residues. Germline CDR1 and CDR2: MGHRA and YSYEKL. Between the trimmed V and J ends, which lost 3 bases and 0 bases, there was a span of 27 bases. This CDR3 is CASSQPWRGGGSRYSNQPQHF. The CDR3 region has the DNA TGCGCCAGCAGCCAGCCCTGGCGGGGAGGGGGGTCCCGGTATAGCAATCAGCCCCAGCATTTT.

This chain uses TRBV4-1 with TRBJ2-4; D is unclear. This CDR3 spans 14 amino acids. Germline loops: CDR1 MGHRA, CDR2 YSYEKL. The V end was cut by 5 bases, the J end by 1 base, with 9 bases between. CDR3 protein: CASSTASAKNIQYF. CDR3 bases: TGCGCCAGCAGCACTGCTTCGGCCAAAAACATTCAGTACTTC.

The chain joins TRBV2 to TRBJ1-4, with D possibly being TRBD1 (6 bases). Trimming shortened V by 6 bases and J by 4 bases, and 15 bases separated the two germline ends. The CDR3 has 15 residues. Looked up from germline, CDR1 is SNHLY and CDR2 is FYNNEI. The CDR3 region has the DNA TGTGCCAGCAGCCCCACAGGGTGGGATAATGAAAAACTGTTTTTT. The encoded protein is CASSPTGWDNEKLFF.

The chain is built from TRBV6-5 and TRBJ2-2; a possible D gene is TRBD1 (6 bases). The CDR3 is made up of 16 amino acids. The V gene's germline CDR1 is MNHEY and CDR2 SVGAGI. The V and J ends lost 0 bases and 7 bases respectively, with 15 bases between them. This CDR3 is CASSYSKWGPGGELFF. CDR3 nucleotides: TGTGCCAGCAGTTACTCGAAGTGGGGGCCGGGCGGGGAGCTGTTTTTT.

CDR3 sequence: CARAGGGYGYTF. The DNA of the CDR3 is TGTGCCCGGGCAGGGGGTGGCTATGGCTACACCTTC. The V gene is TRBV30, the J gene TRBJ1-2; TRBD1 matches at 7 bases. The CDR3 is 12 residues long. Germline V CDR1 and CDR2: GTSNPN, SVGIG (reference sequence). V trimming: 8 bases; J trimming: 4 bases; junction bases outside the gene matches: 7.

The chain couples TRBV4-2 to TRBJ1-5, with D uncertain. The germline V and J ends were trimmed by 1 base and 1 base, with 8 bases remaining between them. From germline, CDR1 is LGHNA and CDR2 YNFKEQ. The CDR3 extends over 15 amino acids. The DNA of the CDR3 is TGTGCCAGCAGCCAAGGTTCCGGGAGCAATCAGCCCCAGCATTTT. It specifies CASSQGSGSNQPQHF.

The chain recombines TRBV6-1 with TRBJ1-4; 7 positions match TRBD1. Germline V gene sequence: CDR1 MNHNS, CDR2 SASEGT. The ends lost 2 bases at V and 6 bases at J; junction bases unmatched: 3. This CDR3 has 14 residues. CDR3 nucleotides: TGTGCCAGCAGTGAATGGGACAGAGATGAAAAACTGTTTTTT. This translates into CASSEWDRDEKLFF.

The chain uses TRBV2 and TRBJ2-5, with 9 bases fitting TRBD1. The CDR3 length is 15 residues. The V gene end was trimmed by 6 bases and the J gene end by 5 bases; junction bases not matched to a gene: 10. Germline V gene data show CDR1 as SNHLY and CDR2 as FYNNEI. The CDR3 DNA reads as TGTGCCAGCAGGGCGGGACAGGGCCCTCGGGAGACCCAGTACTTC. Amino acids: CASRAGQGPRETQYF.

A few counts support this clone. The V and J genes are TRBV14 and TRBJ2-1, with TRBD1 identical over 8 bases. The junction had 4 bases not matched to a gene; V was cut back by 6 bases and J by 6 bases. This CDR3 region has 13 residues. Germline CDR1 SGHDN, CDR2 FVKESK. In DNA, the CDR3 is TGTGCCAGCAGGACAGGGGTGGGCAATGAGCAGTTCTTC. It is translated as CASRTGVGNEQFF.

The chain carries TRBV7-9 and TRBJ2-7; TRBD1 matches 7 bases. V gave up 5 bases and J gave up 7 bases; unmatched junction bases: 11. CDR1 and CDR2 (germline): SEHNR, FQNEAQ (reference sequence). The length of the CDR3 is 14 residues. CDR3 DNA: TGTGCCAGCAGCCCGCCGACAGGGTTAAGAGAGCAGTACTTC. Protein: CASSPPTGLREQYF.

The chain combines TRBV4-1 with TRBJ1-3; no clear D gene. The CDR3 is 14 amino acids. Trimming left V 5 bases short and J 0 bases short, with 8 bases between. From germline, CDR1 is MGHRA and CDR2 YSYEKL. The chain's CDR3 is CASSDKNSGNTIYF. The CDR3 DNA reads as TGCGCCAGCAGCGACAAAAACTCTGGAAACACCATATATTTT.

The CDR3 spells CASSYEGWQFF. In nucleotides, the CDR3 is TGTGCCAGCAGTTACGAGGGATGGCAGTTCTTC. This rearrangement joins TRBV6-5 to TRBJ2-1; tentative D call: TRBD2 (5 bases). V gave up 2 bases and J gave up 12 bases, with 8 bases separating them. The CDR3 has 11 residues. Per the germline V gene, CDR1 is MNHEY and CDR2 is SVGAGI.

The rearrangement links TRBV27 to TRBJ2-1; TRBD2 matches at 11 bases. The V and J ends lost 5 bases and 3 bases, in that order; junction bases with no gene match: 3. This CDR3 is 15 amino acids long. Germline assignment: CDR1 MNHEY and CDR2 SMNVEV (reference sequence). CDR3 sequence reads: CASSPTSGIYNEQFF. The CDR3 coding sequence is TGTGCCAGCAGTCCGACTAGCGGGATCTACAATGAGCAGTTCTTC.

J is TRBJ1-4 and V is TRBV19; the match to TRBD1 covers 8 bases. The CDR3 totals 15 residues. Germline V gene data show CDR1 as LNHDA and CDR2 as SQIVND (reference sequence). V trimming: 5 bases; J trimming: 7 bases; junction bases outside the gene matches: 9. Written as DNA, the CDR3 is TGTGCCAGTAGTGGAGACAGGGGAAGGGGTGAAAAACTGTTTTTT. Its translation is CASSGDRGRGEKLFF.

CDR3 sequence reads: CASSFAGADGYTF. The CDR3 DNA reads as TGTGCCAGCAGCTTCGCAGGGGCGGACGGCTACACCTTC. This chain joins TRBV5-4 and TRBJ1-2; D is possibly TRBD1 (6 bases). The germline V gene has CDR1 SGHNT and CDR2 YYREEE (reference sequence). Between the trimmed V and J ends, which lost 2 bases and 8 bases, there was a span of 13 bases. The CDR3 covers 13 residues.

This clone was observed a few times. The chain employs TRBV5-1 and TRBJ1-2; 8 bases map to TRBD1. The V and J ends lost 4 bases and 6 bases, in that order; junction bases with no gene match: 8. CDR1 and CDR2 (germline): SGHRS, YFSETQ. The CDR3 contains 14 residues. The CDR3 nucleotides read TGCGCCAGCAGCCGCAGACTGACAGGGGATGGCTACACCTTC. As protein: CASSRRLTGDGYTF.

The rearrangement links TRBV10-1 to TRBJ2-2; D is perhaps TRBD1 (6 bases). Between the trimmed V and J ends, which lost 6 bases and 4 bases, there was a span of 12 bases. Germline CDR1 reads WNHNN; CDR2 reads SYGVQD (reference sequence). This CDR3 has 14 amino acids. The CDR3 DNA reads as TGCGCCAGCAGCGAACAGGGCCTCACCGGGGAGCTGTTTTTT. Protein product: CASSEQGLTGELFF.

V gene TRBV5-1 combines with J gene TRBJ2-1; 8 bases fit TRBD1. The ends lost 0 bases at V and 5 bases at J; junction bases unmatched: 10. The CDR3 is 17 amino acids. Germline CDR1 and CDR2: SGHRS and YFSETQ. This CDR3 is CASSLEGGQGGNNEQFF. DNA for the CDR3: TGCGCCAGCAGCTTGGAGGGAGGACAGGGTGGGAACAATGAGCAGTTCTTC.

The sample holds a few counts of this clone. The chain employs TRBV5-1 and TRBJ2-7; TRBD1 agrees at 7 bases. Germline V lookup: CDR1 SGHRS, CDR2 YFSETQ. The CDR3 covers 14 residues. Trimming cost V 4 bases and J 5 bases; bases outside gene matches: 9. CDR3 in amino acids: CASSPRTGQNEQYF. The DNA of the CDR3 is TGCGCCAGCAGCCCTAGGACAGGTCAGAACGAGCAGTACTTC.

The chain employs TRBV6-5 and TRBJ2-5, with 9 bases fitting TRBD2. Germline V gene data show CDR1 as MNHEY and CDR2 as SVGAGI. Unmatched junction bases numbered 2, after V lost 2 bases and J lost 4 bases. The CDR3 covers 14 residues. In DNA, the CDR3 is TGTGCCAGCAGTTACGCGGGGGGGGGAGAGACCCAGTACTTC. It specifies CASSYAGGGETQYF.

This clone was observed at least ten times. CDR3 amino acids: CASSWSLSTEAFF. The CDR3 coding sequence is TGCGCCAGCAGCTGGAGCCTGAGCACTGAAGCTTTCTTT. The chain combines TRBV5-1 with TRBJ1-1; unclear D gene. Germline assignment: CDR1 SGHRS and CDR2 YFSETQ. V was trimmed by 3 bases and J by 4 bases, leaving 10 bases between them. There are 13 residues in the CDR3.